The entry below gives a single T cell receptor beta chain sequence along with its context. The sample belongs to a study of shared clonotypes between healthy human individuals. Negatively enriched CD4+ T cells were divided by CD45RA into naive and memory. Germline CDR1 and CDR2: SGHTA and FQGNSA. V dropped 0 bases and J dropped 6 bases, with 21 bases sitting between them. The CDR3 spans 17 residues. Profiling relied on immunoSEQ multiplex PCR, and the TCRdb table lists in-frame clones only, not all of them. The sample holds 2,500,000 or so clones, approximately 90% seen once. The chain combines TRBV7-2 with TRBJ2-7; no clear D. The sample taken for sequencing was naive CD4+ T cells sorted from blood. The subset is: CD45RA+ positively selected. The source is a man younger than 30 in good health. CDR3 region: CASSLACPESPRCEQYF. The CDR3 DNA reads TGTGCCAGCAGCTTAGCGTGCCCGGAATCGCCGAGATGCGAGCAGTACTTC.